A selection of T cell receptor beta chains follows, all from one sample in a study of T cell responses to AZD1222 COVID-19 vaccine. The method was immunoSEQ multiplex PCR; TCRdb's version includes in-frame clones alone and lacks a portion of them. The table records approximately 110,000 clones, around 88% of them present only once. Material: peripheral blood, obtained 28 days after the second AZD1222 dose. The receptors here all came from an adult who received the AZD1222 COVID-19 vaccine. CDR3s include the opening cysteine and the closing phenylalanine or tryptophan.

TRBV9,13,CASSVDGNEKLFF
TRBV11-1,15,CASSLAPTSTDTQYF
TRBV11-2,14,CASSLAGAESPLHF
TRBV4-1,15,CASSQFKGVNTEAFF
TRBV2,13,CASAGTGQYEQYF
TRBV5-4,14,CASSLQGPYNEQFF
TRBV29-1,11,CSVVDRGEQFF
TRBV7-8,16,CASSPVRIPTNEKLFF
TRBV7-2,12,CASSLQDTEAFF
TRBV7-9,17,CASSLGTWTAQGEKLFF
TRBV28,13,CASSLVGFYEQYF
TRBV5-1,14,CASKDGSGPYGYTF
TRBV9,13,CASSAGSGSPLHF
TRBV7-9,16,CASSLGQGRYGYGYTF
TRBV5-1,13,CASSLALDSPLHF
TRBV12-3/TRBV12-4,13,CASSLGTEDSYTF
TRBV4-1,14,CASSQGELNQPQHF
TRBV19,15,CASSGTGGGRETQYF
TRBV6-1,13,CASSSHHTGELFF
TRBV29-1,13,CSSTSGGLDEQFF
TRBV13,15,CASSLTGVGSTEAFF
TRBV28,15,CASSLSGERVYGYTF
TRBV7-2,16,CASSLAGQAGSNGYTF
TRBV3-1/TRBV3-2,12,CASSQGYYEQYF
TRBV7-9,14,CAIPTSSYNSPLHF
TRBV7-9,13,CASSDRRGTEAFF
TRBV27,15,CASSPYGTPNQPQHF
TRBV11-2,15,CASSSRGGDDRPQHF
TRBV6-2/TRBV6-3,16,CASSSSWGQGTQPQHF
TRBV7-9,17,CASSLVISSDMNTEAFF
TRBV5-1,15,CASSLAADRSDTQYF
TRBV2,13,CAGRQGSNTEAFF
TRBV10-2,13,CASTVKIHEKLFF
TRBV5-8,16,CASSLDTGQINYGYTF
TRBV10-2,12,CASSTGDEEAFF